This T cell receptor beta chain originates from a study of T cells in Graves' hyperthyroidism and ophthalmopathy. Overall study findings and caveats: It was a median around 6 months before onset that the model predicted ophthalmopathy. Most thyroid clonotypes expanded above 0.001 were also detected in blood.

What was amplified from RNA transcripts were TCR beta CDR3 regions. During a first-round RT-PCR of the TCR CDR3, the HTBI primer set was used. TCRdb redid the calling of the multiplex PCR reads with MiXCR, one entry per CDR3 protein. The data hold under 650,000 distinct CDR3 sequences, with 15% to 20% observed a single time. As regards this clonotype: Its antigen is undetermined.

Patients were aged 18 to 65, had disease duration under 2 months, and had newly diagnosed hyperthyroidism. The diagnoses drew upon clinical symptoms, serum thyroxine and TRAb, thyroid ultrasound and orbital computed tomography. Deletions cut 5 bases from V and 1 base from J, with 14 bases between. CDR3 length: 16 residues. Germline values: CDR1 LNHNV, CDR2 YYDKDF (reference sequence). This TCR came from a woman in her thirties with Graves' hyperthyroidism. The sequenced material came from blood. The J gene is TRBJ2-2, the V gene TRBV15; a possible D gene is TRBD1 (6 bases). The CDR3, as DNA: TGTGCCACCAGCGTTCCCGGGACAAAGAACACCGGGGAGCTGTTTTTT. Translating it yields CATSVPGTKNTGELFF. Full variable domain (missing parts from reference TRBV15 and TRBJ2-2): DAMVIQNPRYQVTQFGKPVTLSCSQTLNHNVMYWYQQKSSQAPKLLFHYYDKDFNNEADTPDNFQSRRPNTSFCFLDIRSPGLGDTAMYLCATSVPGTKNTGELFFGEGSRLTVL.